Below, 14 T cell receptor beta chains from the same sample are listed, as sequenced in a study of cytomegalovirus exposure and HLA in healthy donors. In the PCR, 60 Vbeta and 13 Jbeta primers were used. TCRdb's copy holds only in-frame clones and misses some; the assay was immunoSEQ multiplex PCR. The sample includes about 65,000 clones. Sequenced input: PBMCs. The receptors were gathered from a boy aged 5-17 years in good health and CMV-seronegative.

The chain is built from TRBV2 and TRBJ1-5; no reliable D call. CDR3 size: 14 residues. The V gene lost 2 bases and the J gene lost 1 base, with 6 bases spanning the gap. The germline gives CDR1 SNHLY, CDR2 FYNNEI. The DNA for the CDR3 is TGTGCCAGCAGTGAAACTGAGAGCAATCAGCCCCAGCATTTT. Translating gives CASSETESNQPQHF.

This chain uses TRBV27 with TRBJ2-7; D uncertain. Germline V lookup: CDR1 MNHEY, CDR2 SMNVEV (reference sequence). Trimming removed 3 bases at V and 2 bases at J, with 8 bases between. This CDR3 is 13 amino acids long. Here the CDR3 reads CASSFGIAYEQYF. CDR3 in DNA: TGTGCCAGCAGTTTCGGTATAGCCTACGAGCAGTACTTC.

The chain links TRBV6-5 to TRBJ2-7; TRBD1 might be the D (5 bases). Germline CDR1 MNHEY, CDR2 SVGAGI. The ends were cut back, 6 bases at V and 2 bases at J, with 17 bases in the middle. CDR3 length equals 15 residues. The CDR3 region is CASSQGARPTYEQYF. The CDR3 region has the DNA TGTGCCAGCAGCCAGGGCGCCCGCCCGACCTACGAGCAGTACTTC.

The chain links TRBV10-3 to TRBJ2-5; D might be TRBD1 (6 bases). In germline, CDR1 is ENHRY, CDR2 SYGVKD. The CDR3 loop spans 16 amino acids. The V end was cut by 10 bases, the J end by 5 bases, with 26 bases between. The CDR3 sequence is CANTRPGCTGWETQYF. CDR3 DNA: TGTGCCAACACCAGACCAGGGTGTACAGGGTGGGAGACCCAGTACTTC.

The V gene is TRBV25-1, the J gene TRBJ2-4; the D gene is possibly TRBD2 (6 bases). The length of the CDR3 is 17 residues. V was cut by 0 bases and J by 1 base, with 13 bases left in between. Germline CDR1 reads MGHDK; CDR2 reads SYGVNS. The CDR3: CASSEYSGVGAKNIQYF. The CDR3 DNA reads as TGTGCCAGCAGTGAATATTCGGGGGTAGGCGCCAAAAACATTCAGTACTTC.

This clone registers medium-sized by frequency. The chain links TRBV19 to TRBJ2-1; 10 bases agree with TRBD1. Germline V gene lookup returns CDR1 LNHDA and CDR2 SQIVND (reference sequence). V was pared by 10 bases and J by 6 bases, with 9 bases of the junction left unmatched. The CDR3 is 14 residues long. The CDR3 nucleotides are TGTGCCACCTGGGGGGGACAGGGGTCCAATGAGCAGTTCTTC. Its protein product is CATWGGQGSNEQFF.

The CDR3, as DNA: TGCGCCAGCAGCCCCCCACAGGCTACTTCGCGAGGCTACACCTTC. Protein: CASSPPQATSRGYTF. V is TRBV4-1 and J is TRBJ1-2, with D possibly TRBD1 on 5 matching bases. V was shortened by 4 bases and J by 8 bases, with 20 bases between the two germline ends. CDR3 length: 15 amino acids. Germline values: CDR1 MGHRA, CDR2 YSYEKL.

This rearrangement joins TRBV9 to TRBJ1-1; D uncertain. The germline V gene encodes CDR1 SGDLS and CDR2 YYNGEE. The CDR3 sequence is 13 residues long. Trimming shortened V by 0 bases and J by 1 base, and 4 bases separated the two germline ends. The CDR3 DNA reads as TGTGCCAGCAGCGTAGTAGCGAACACTGAAGCTTTCTTT. Amino acids: CASSVVANTEAFF.

The CDR3 is CASSVQYSAGEGSPLHF. The CDR3 coding sequence is TGTGCCAGCAGTGTCCAGTACTCGGCAGGGGAAGGTTCACCCCTCCACTTT. This chain links TRBV6-1 with TRBJ1-6, with D maybe TRBD1 (6 bases). Trimming stripped 4 bases from V and 9 bases from J, with 22 bases between. Germline V CDR1 and CDR2: MNHNS, SASEGT. The CDR3 runs 17 residues.

Here the CDR3 reads CASSRTGADGYTF. CDR3 bases: TGCGCCAGCAGCAGGACAGGGGCAGATGGCTACACCTTC. This chain uses TRBV5-1 with TRBJ1-2; 9 bases map to TRBD1. Germline V gene data show CDR1 as SGHRS and CDR2 as YFSETQ. With V trimmed by 4 bases and J by 6 bases, 4 bases remained unmatched. The CDR3 consists of 13 residues.

The CDR3 loop reads CASSLIAGGYEQFF. CDR3 nucleotide sequence: TGTGCCAGCAGCTTAATAGCGGGAGGGTATGAGCAGTTCTTC. This chain links TRBV7-3 with TRBJ2-1; 11 bases match TRBD2. Trimming removed 1 base from V and 8 bases from J; junction bases left unmatched: 1. The CDR3 is 14 amino acids. CDR1 and CDR2 from the germline V gene are SGHTA and FQGTGA.

This chain uses TRBV30 with TRBJ2-7; D perhaps matches TRBD1 (6 bases). V was pared by 3 bases and J by 2 bases, with 14 bases between. In germline, CDR1 is GTSNPN, CDR2 SVGIG (reference sequence). The length of the CDR3 is 14 residues. This chain's CDR3 is CAWRKVDRAYEQYF. In DNA, the CDR3 is TGTGCCTGGAGAAAAGTGGACAGAGCCTACGAGCAGTACTTC. Variable domain in full (rest from reference TRBV30 and TRBJ2-7): SQTIHQWPATLVQPVGSPLSLECTVEGTSNPNLYWYRQAAGRGLQLLFYSVGIGQISSEVPQNLSASRPQDRQFILSSKKLLLSDSGFYLCAWRKVDRAYEQYFGPGTRLTVT.

The gene calls are TRBV6-5 and TRBJ2-5; maybe TRBD1 (6 bases). This CDR3 contains 14 residues. Per the germline V gene, CDR1 is MNHEY and CDR2 is SVGAGI. Trimming left V 6 bases short and J 3 bases short, with 14 bases between. CDR3 sequence: CASSPGTKKETQYF. The CDR3 DNA follows: TGTGCCAGCAGCCCCGGGACAAAAAAAGAGACCCAGTACTTC.

The V gene is TRBV5-1, the J gene TRBJ2-5, with a tentative D call TRBD1 (6 bases). Trimming took off 2 bases at V and 2 bases at J, with 7 bases between the two ends. The CDR3 has 13 amino acids. Germline V gives CDR1 SGHRS, CDR2 YFSETQ. CDR3 coding DNA: TGCGCCAGCAGCTTAGGACAGCAAGAGACCCAGTACTTC. Protein sequence: CASSLGQQETQYF.